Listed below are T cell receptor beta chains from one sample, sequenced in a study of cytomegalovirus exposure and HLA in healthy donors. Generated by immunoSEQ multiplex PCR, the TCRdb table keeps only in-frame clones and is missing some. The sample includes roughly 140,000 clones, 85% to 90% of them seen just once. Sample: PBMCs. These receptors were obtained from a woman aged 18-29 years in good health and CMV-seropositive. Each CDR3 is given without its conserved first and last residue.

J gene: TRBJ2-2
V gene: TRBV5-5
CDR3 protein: ASVVGQGETGELF

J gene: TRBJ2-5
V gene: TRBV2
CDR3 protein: ASSEAPRETQY

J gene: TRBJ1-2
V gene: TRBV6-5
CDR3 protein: ASSYTGAGYT

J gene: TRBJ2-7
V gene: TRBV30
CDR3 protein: ACRQNPLYEQY

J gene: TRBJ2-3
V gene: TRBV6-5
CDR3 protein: ASSIFQGDTQY

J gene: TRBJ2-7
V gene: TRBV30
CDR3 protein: AWSWQGARGYEQY

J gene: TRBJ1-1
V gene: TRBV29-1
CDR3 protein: SVEDLAEAF

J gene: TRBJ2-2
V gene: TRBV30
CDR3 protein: AWSVRAGAFTGELF

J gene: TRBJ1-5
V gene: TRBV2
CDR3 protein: ASSEGAGAQH

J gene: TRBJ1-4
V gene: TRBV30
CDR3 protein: AWRPGQAANEKLF

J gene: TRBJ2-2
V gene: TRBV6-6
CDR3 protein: ASRLRGGIGELF

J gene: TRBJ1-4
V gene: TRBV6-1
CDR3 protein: ASRTPEVEKLF

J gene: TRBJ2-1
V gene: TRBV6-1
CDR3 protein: ASSAGMGGAYNEQF

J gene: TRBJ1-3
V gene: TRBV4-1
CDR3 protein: ASSQDQNIGSGNTIY

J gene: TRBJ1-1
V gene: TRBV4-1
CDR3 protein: ASSLGRGDTEAF

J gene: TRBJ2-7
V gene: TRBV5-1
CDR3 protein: ASRSIGTGGSAAYEQY

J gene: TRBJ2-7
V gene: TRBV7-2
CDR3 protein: ASSQDFEQY

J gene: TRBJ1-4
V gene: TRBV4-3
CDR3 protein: ASSLKGWGTNEKLF

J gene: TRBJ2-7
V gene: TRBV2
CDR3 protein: ASNGQTYGNEQY

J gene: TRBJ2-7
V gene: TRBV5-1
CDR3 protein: ASSFYGTGTYEQY

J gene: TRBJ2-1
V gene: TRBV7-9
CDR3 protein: ASSNIAYEQF

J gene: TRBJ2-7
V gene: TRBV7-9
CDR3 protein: ASSPRPTGVEQY

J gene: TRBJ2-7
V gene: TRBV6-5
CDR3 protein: ASRTTGGLSYEQY

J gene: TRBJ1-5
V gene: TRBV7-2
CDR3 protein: ASSLVSGFGQPQH

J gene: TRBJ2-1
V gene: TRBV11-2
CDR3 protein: ASSSRGYNEQF

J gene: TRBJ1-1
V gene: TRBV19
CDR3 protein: ASSIARGAATEAF

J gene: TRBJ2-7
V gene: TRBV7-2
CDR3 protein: ASSLTAGVSLYEQY

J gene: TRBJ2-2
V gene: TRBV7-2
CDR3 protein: ASSLVLAGTTGELF